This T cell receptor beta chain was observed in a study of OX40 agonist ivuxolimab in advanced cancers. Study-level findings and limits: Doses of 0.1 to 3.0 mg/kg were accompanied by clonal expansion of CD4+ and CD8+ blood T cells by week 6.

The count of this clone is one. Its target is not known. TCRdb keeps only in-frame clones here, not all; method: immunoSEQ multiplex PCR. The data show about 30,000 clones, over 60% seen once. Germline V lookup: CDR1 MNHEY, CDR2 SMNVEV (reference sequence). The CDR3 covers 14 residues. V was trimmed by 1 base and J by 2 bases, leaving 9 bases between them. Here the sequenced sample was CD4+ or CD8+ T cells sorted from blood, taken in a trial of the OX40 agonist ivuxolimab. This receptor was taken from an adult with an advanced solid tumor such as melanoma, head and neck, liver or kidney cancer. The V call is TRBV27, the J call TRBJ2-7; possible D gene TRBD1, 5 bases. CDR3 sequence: CASSLYRTPYEQYF. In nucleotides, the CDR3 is TGTGCCAGCAGTTTATACAGGACACCCTACGAGCAGTACTTC.